The subject of this entry is one T cell receptor (beta chain). TCRdb's table, derived via immunoSEQ multiplex PCR, lists solely in-frame clones and lacks some. The sample includes tens of thousands of clones, approximately 92% of them seen just once. This sample is part of a study of T cell changes during pregnancy in multiple sclerosis. Germline CDR1 is LNHDA and CDR2 is SQIVND (reference sequence). Unmatched junction bases numbered 3, after V lost 1 base and J lost 12 bases. The CDR3 is made up of 13 amino acids. The material sequenced was CD4+ T cells from peripheral blood mononuclear cells, taken in the third trimester of pregnancy. The chain couples TRBV19 to TRBJ2-1; 10 nucleotides line up with TRBD2. This clonotype was sampled from a female donor with multiple sclerosis, enrolled in a pregnancy study. CDR3 nucleotides: TGTGCCAGTAGTATAGGGGTAGCGGGAGGGCAGTTCTTC. This gives the protein CASSIGVAGGQFF.